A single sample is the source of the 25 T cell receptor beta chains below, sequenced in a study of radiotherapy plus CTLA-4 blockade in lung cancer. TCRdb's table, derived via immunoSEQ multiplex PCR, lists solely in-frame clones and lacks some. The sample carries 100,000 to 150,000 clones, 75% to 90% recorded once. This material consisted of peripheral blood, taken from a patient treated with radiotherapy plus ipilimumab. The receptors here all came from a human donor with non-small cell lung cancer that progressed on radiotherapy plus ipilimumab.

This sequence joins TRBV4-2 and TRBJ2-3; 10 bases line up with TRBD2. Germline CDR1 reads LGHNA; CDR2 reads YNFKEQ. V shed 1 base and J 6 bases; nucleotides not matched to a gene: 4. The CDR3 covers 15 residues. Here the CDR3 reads CASSQGLAGSDTQYF. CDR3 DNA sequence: TGTGCCAGCAGCCAAGGACTAGCGGGCTCGGATACGCAGTATTTT.

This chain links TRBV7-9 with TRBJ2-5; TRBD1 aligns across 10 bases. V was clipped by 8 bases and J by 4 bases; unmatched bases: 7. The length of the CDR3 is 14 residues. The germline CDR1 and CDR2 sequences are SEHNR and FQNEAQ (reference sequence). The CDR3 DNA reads TGTGCCAGCGCCCGGGACAGGGGACGAGAGACCCAGTACTTC. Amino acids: CASARDRGRETQYF.

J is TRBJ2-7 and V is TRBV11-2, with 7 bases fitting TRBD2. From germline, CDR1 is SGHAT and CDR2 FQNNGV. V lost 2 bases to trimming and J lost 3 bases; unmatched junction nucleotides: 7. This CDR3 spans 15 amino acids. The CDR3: CASSLSASGSYEQYF. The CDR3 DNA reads TGTGCCAGCAGCTTATCCGCTAGCGGAAGCTACGAGCAGTACTTC.

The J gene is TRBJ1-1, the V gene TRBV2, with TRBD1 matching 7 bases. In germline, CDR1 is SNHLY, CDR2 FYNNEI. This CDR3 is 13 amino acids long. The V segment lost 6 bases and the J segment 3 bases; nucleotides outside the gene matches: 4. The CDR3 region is CASSWDRYTEAFF. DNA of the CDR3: TGTGCCAGCAGCTGGGACAGATACACTGAAGCTTTCTTT.

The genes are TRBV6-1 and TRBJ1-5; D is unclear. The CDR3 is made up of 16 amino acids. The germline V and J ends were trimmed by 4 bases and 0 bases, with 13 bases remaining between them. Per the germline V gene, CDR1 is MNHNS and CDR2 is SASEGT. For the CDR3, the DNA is TGTGCCAGCAGTGGCCAAGGACGGATTAGCAATCAGCCCCAGCATTTT. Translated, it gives CASSGQGRISNQPQHF.

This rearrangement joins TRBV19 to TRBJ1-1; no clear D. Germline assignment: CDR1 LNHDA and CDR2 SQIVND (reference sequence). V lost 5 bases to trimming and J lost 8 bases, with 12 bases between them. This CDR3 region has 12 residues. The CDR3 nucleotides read TGTGCCAGTAGTTCCCTCCGGGGAGAAGCTTTCTTT. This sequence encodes CASSSLRGEAFF.

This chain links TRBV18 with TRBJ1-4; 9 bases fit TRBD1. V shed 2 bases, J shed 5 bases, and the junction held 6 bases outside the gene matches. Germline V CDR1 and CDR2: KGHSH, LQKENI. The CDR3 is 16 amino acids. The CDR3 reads CASSPNRQGGNEKLFF. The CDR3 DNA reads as TGTGCCAGCTCACCAAACAGACAGGGGGGCAATGAAAAACTGTTTTTT.

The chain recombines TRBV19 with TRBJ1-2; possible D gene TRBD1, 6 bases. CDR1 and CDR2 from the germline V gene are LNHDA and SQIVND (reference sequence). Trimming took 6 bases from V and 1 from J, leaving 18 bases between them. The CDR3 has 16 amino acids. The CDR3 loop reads CASSFLGQTLNYGYTF. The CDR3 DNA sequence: TGTGCCAGTAGCTTCCTAGGACAGACACTTAACTATGGCTACACCTTC. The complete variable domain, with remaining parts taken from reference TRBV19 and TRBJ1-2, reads DGGITQSPKYLFRKEGQNVTLSCEQNLNHDAMYWYRQDPGQGLRLIYYSQIVNDFQKGDIAEGYSVSREKKESFPLTVTSAQKNPTAFYLCASSFLGQTLNYGYTFGSGTRLTVV.

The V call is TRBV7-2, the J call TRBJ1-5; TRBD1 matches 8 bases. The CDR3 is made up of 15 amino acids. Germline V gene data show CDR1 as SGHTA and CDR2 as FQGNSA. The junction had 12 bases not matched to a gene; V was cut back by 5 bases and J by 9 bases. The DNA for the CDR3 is TGTGCCAGCAGCCTAGACAGGGGCGCGCAACGGCCCCAGCATTTT. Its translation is CASSLDRGAQRPQHF.

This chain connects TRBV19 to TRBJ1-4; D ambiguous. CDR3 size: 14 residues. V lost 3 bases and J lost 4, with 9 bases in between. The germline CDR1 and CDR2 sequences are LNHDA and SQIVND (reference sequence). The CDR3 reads CASSIRRNNEKLFF. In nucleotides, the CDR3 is TGTGCCAGTAGTATTAGGCGGAATAATGAAAAACTGTTTTTT. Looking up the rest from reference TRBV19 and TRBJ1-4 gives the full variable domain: DGGITQSPKYLFRKEGQNVTLSCEQNLNHDAMYWYRQDPGQGLRLIYYSQIVNDFQKGDIAEGYSVSREKKESFPLTVTSAQKNPTAFYLCASSIRRNNEKLFFGSGTQLSVL.

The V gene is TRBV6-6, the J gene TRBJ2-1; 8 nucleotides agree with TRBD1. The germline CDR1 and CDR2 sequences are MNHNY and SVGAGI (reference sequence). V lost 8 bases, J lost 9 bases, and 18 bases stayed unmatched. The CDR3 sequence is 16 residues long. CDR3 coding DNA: TGTGCCAGCGGGACGACAGGGGTACAATCCTTAGGTGAGCAGTTCTTC. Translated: CASGTTGVQSLGEQFF.

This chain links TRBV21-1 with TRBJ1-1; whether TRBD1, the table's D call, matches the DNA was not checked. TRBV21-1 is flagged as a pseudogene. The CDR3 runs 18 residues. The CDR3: CASSKGEDRGREDTEAFF. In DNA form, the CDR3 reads TGTGCCAGCAGCAAAGGGGAGGACAGGGGGCGGGAGGACACTGAAGCTTTCTTT.

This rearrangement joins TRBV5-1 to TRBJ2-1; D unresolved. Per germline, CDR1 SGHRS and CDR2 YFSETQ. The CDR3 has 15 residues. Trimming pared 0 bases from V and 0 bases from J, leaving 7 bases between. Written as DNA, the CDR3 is TGCGCCAGCAGCTTGGACAACCGCTCCTACAATGAGCAGTTCTTC. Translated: CASSLDNRSYNEQFF.

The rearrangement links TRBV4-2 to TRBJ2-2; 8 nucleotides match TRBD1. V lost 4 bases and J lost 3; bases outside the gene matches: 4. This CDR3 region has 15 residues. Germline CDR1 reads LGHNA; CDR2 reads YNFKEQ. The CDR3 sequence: CASSRLDRDTGELFF. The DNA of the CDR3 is TGTGCCAGCAGCCGCCTGGACAGGGACACCGGGGAGCTGTTTTTT.

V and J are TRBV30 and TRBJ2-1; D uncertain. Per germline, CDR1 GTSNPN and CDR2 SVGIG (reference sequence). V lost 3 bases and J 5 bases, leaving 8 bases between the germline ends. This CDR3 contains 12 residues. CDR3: CAWSPLNNEQFF. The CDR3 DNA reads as TGTGCCTGGAGCCCCCTCAACAATGAGCAGTTCTTC.

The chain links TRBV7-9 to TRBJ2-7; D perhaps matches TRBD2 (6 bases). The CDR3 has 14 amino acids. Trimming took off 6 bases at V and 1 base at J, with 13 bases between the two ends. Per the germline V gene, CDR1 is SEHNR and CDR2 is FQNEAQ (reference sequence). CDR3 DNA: TGTGCCAGCAGTGATGGGGGGACGTCCTACGAGCAGTACTTC. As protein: CASSDGGTSYEQYF. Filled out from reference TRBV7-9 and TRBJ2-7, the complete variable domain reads DTGVSQNPRHKITKRGQNVTFRCDPISEHNRLYWYRQTLGQGPEFLTYFQNEAQLEKSRLLSDRFSAERPKGSFSTLEIQRTEQGDSAMYLCASSDGGTSYEQYFGPGTRLTVT.

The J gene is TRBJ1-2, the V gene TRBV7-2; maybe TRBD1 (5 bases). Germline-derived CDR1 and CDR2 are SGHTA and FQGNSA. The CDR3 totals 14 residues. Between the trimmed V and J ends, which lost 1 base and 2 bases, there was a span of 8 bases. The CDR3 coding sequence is TGTGCCAGCAGCTTAGTTAAGGGGAACTATGGCTACACCTTC. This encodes CASSLVKGNYGYTF. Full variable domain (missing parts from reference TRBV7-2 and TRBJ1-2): GAGVSQSPSNKVTEKGKDVELRCDPISGHTALYWYRQSLGQGLEFLIYFQGNSAPDKSGLPSDRFSAERTGGSVSTLTIQRTQQEDSAVYLCASSLVKGNYGYTFGSGTRLTVV.

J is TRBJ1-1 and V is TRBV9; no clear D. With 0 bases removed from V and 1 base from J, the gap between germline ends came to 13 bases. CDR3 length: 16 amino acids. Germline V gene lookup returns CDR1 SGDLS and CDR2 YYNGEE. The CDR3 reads CASSVEGEIGNTEAFF. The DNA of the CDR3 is TGTGCCAGCAGCGTAGAGGGCGAGATTGGGAACACTGAAGCTTTCTTT.

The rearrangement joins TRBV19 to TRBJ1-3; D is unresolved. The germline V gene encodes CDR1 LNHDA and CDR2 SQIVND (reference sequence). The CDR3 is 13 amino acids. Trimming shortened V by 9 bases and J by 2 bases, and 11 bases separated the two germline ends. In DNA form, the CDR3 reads TGTGCCAGCTCGTTTGGGACTGGAAACACCATATATTTT. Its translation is CASSFGTGNTIYF.

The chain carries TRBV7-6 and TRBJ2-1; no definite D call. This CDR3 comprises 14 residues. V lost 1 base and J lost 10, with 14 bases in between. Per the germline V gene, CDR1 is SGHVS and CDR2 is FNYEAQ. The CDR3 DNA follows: TGTGCCAGCAGCTTAGACAGACCGGATGGAGAGCAGTTCTTC. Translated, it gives CASSLDRPDGEQFF. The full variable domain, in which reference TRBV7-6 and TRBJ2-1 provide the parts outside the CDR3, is GAGVSQSPRYKVTKRGQDVALRCDPISGHVSLYWYRQALGQGPEFLTYFNYEAQQDKSGLPNDRFSAERPEGSISTLTIQRTEQRDSAMYRCASSLDRPDGEQFFGPGTRLTVL.

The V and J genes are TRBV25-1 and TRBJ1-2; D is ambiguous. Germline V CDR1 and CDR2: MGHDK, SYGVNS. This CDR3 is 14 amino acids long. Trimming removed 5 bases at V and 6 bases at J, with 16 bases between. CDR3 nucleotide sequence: TGTGCCAGCAGTCCGACCGCGATCTGGGATGGCTACACCTTC. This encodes CASSPTAIWDGYTF.

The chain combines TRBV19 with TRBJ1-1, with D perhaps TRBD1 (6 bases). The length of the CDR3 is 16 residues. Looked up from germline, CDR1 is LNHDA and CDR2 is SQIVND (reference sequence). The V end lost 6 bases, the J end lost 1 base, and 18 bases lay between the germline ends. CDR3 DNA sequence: TGTGCCAGTAGGGTGGGGGGAGGACAGTCGAACACTGAAGCTTTCTTT. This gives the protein CASRVGGGQSNTEAFF.

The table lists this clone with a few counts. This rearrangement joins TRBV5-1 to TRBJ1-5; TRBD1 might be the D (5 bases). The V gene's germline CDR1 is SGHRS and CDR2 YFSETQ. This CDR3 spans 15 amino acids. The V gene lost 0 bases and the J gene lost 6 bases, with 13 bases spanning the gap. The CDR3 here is CASSLDLGGGQPQHF. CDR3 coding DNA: TGCGCCAGCAGCTTGGATTTGGGGGGGGGTCAGCCCCAGCATTTT.

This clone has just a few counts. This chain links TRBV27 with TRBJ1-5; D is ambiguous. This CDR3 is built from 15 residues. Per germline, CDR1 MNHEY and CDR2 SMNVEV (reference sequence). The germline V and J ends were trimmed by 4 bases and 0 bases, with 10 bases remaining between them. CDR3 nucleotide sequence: TGTGCCAGCAGTTCTGGGCCAGCTAGCAATCAGCCCCAGCATTTT. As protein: CASSSGPASNQPQHF.

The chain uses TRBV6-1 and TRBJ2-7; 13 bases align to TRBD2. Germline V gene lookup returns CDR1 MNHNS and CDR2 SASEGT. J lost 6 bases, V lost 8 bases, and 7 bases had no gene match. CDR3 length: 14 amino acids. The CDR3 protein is CASCPGTSGTEQYF. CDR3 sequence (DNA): TGTGCCAGCTGTCCCGGGACTAGCGGGACCGAGCAGTACTTC.